Listed below are T cell receptor beta chains from one sample, sequenced in a study of blood T cell repertoires in COVID-19. TCRdb's copy holds only in-frame clones and misses some; the assay was immunoSEQ multiplex PCR. The data hold some 120,000 clones, with roughly 80% observed a single time. The sequenced sample was peripheral blood. These receptors all stem from a human donor in a cohort sampled during active COVID-19. Each CDR3 is given with its conserved first and last residue. The D gene is left open where the match is weak. The size of a clone is reported for some rows only, either as once, few or many, or as a class for expanded clones.

V,J,D,size,CDR3,DNA
TRBV5-1,TRBJ2-2,TRBD2,.,CASSPGLAGGTGELFF,TGCGCCAGCAGCCCGGGACTAGCGGGGGGTACCGGGGAGCTGTTTTTT
TRBV3-1/TRBV3-2,TRBJ2-1,TRBD2,.,CASSLSGGAYGNIRTGEQFF,TGTGCCAGCAGCCTTAGCGGGGGGGCCTACGGGAATATCCGTACAGGTGAGCAGTTCTTC
TRBV19,TRBJ1-1,.,.,CASSSQIPLEAFF,TGTGCCAGTAGTTCGCAGATACCCCTTGAAGCTTTCTTT
TRBV5-4,TRBJ2-7,TRBD2,.,CASSPPRGGGDEQYF,TGTGCCAGCAGCCCTCCGCGGGGGGGCGGAGACGAGCAGTACTTC
TRBV10-2,TRBJ2-2,TRBD1,.,CAIRGTGLNTGELFF,TGCGCCATCCGAGGGACAGGACTGAACACCGGGGAGCTGTTTTTT
TRBV19,TRBJ1-2,TRBD1,once,CASSNQGADGYTF,TGTGCCAGTAGTAACCAGGGGGCTGATGGCTACACCTTC
TRBV11-3,TRBJ2-2,.,few,CASSLGDGSSYYTGELFF,TGTGCCAGCAGCTTAGGAGATGGGAGCAGCTATTACACCGGGGAGCTGTTTTTT
TRBV7-9,TRBJ1-2,.,.,CASSLVGGDKGYTF,TGTGCCAGCAGCTTAGTTGGAGGGGATAAAGGCTACACCTTC
TRBV7-8,TRBJ1-5,.,.,CASSDPTGFNQPQHF,TGTGCCAGCAGCGATCCCACAGGGTTCAATCAGCCCCAGCATTTT
TRBV11-2,TRBJ1-1,.,.,CASSSLMNTEAFF,TGTGCCAGCAGCTCTTTAATGAACACTGAAGCTTTCTTT
TRBV9,TRBJ1-6,.,few,CASSVGGQASPLHF,TGTGCCAGCAGCGTAGGAGGGCAGGCGTCACCCCTCCACTTT
TRBV19,TRBJ2-3,.,.,CASSTGRLDLTDTQYF,TGTGCCAGTAGTACAGGGCGTCTTGACCTCACAGATACGCAGTATTTT
TRBV4-3,TRBJ2-2,TRBD2,.,CASSQGTSGSYTGELFF,TGCGCCAGCAGCCAAGGGACTAGCGGGTCTTACACCGGGGAGCTGTTTTTT
TRBV12-3/TRBV12-4,TRBJ1-1,TRBD1,few,CASPGGSNTEAFF,TGTGCCTCCCCAGGGGGCTCGAACACTGAAGCTTTCTTT
TRBV19,TRBJ2-3,TRBD2,.,CASSIGAGGSDTQYF,TGTGCCAGTAGTATAGGGGCGGGGGGTTCAGATACGCAGTATTTT
TRBV23-1,TRBJ1-2,.,.,CASSQSPFREPLYGYTF,TGCGCCAGCAGTCAATCCCCTTTCCGGGAGCCTCTCTATGGCTACACCTTC
TRBV6-2/TRBV6-3,TRBJ1-5,.,once,CASSYASPGGQPQHF,TGTGCCAGCAGTTACGCCAGCCCGGGAGGTCAGCCCCAGCATTTT
TRBV21-1,TRBJ2-1,.,few,CASSKAGGLAPRSYNEQFF,TGTGCCAGCAGCAAAGCAGGGGGACTAGCCCCTCGGTCCTACAATGAGCAGTTCTTC
TRBV3-1/TRBV3-2,TRBJ1-3,.,.,CASTANSGNTIYF,TGTGCCAGCACCGCGAACTCTGGAAACACCATATATTTT
TRBV5-1,TRBJ1-1,.,.,CASSLTRASNTEAFF,TGCGCCAGCAGCTTAACCAGGGCTTCTAACACTGAAGCTTTCTTT
TRBV5-8,TRBJ1-2,.,once,CASSLLPDGNYGYTF,TGTGCCAGCAGCTTACTACCCGACGGAAACTATGGCTACACCTTC
TRBV18,TRBJ1-3,TRBD1,.,CASSPPGGSNLRNTIYF,TGTGCCAGCTCACCACCAGGGGGCAGCAATCTGAGAAACACCATATATTTT
TRBV3-1/TRBV3-2,TRBJ2-1,.,.,CASSAQNAPLTNEQFF,TGTGCCAGCAGCGCCCAGAACGCCCCCCTTACCAATGAGCAGTTCTTC
TRBV2,TRBJ1-1,TRBD1,.,CASSVGQMNTEAFF,TGTGCCAGCAGTGTGGGACAGATGAACACTGAAGCTTTCTTT
TRBV5-1,TRBJ2-2,.,.,CASREAMAGELFF,TGCGCCAGCAGGGAGGCCATGGCCGGGGAGCTGTTTTTT
TRBV2,TRBJ2-2,.,.,CASSVAYTGELFF,TGTGCCAGCAGTGTGGCATACACCGGGGAGCTGTTTTTT
TRBV5-1,TRBJ1-4,.,.,CASSPALDSGEEKLFF,TGCGCCAGCAGCCCCGCCTTGGACAGCGGCGAAGAAAAACTGTTTTTT
TRBV20-1,TRBJ2-3,TRBD2,.,CSASTSGGPSTDTQYF,TGCAGTGCTAGTACTAGCGGGGGCCCCAGCACAGATACGCAGTATTTT
TRBV3-1/TRBV3-2,TRBJ2-3,TRBD2,.,CASSQSWAGGTDTQYF,TGTGCCAGCAGCCAATCTTGGGCGGGGGGCACAGATACGCAGTATTTT
TRBV2,TRBJ2-7,.,few,CASSGRTISYEQYF,TGTGCCAGCAGTGGAAGGACTATCTCCTACGAGCAGTACTTC